This is a list of T cell receptor beta chains from one sample in a study of post-analysis software for immune sequencing data. In TCRdb, the PCR reads were re-called with MiXCR into one record per CDR3 protein. The sample comprises a few hundred thousand distinct CDR3 sequences, roughly 35% of which are singletons, and 10% to 15% rests with the top ten. The sequenced material came from blood. The receptors were gathered from a girl aged 5-17 years with multiple sclerosis. CDR3s include the opening cysteine and the closing phenylalanine or tryptophan. The order of the fields is clone size, J gene, V gene, D gene, CDR3 protein, CDR3 DNA. The D gene is left open where the match is weak. Only some rows state a clone size, as once, few, many or a class for expanded clones.

size: few; J: TRBJ1-5; V: TRBV7-2; D: NA; CDR3: CASSLGLKRQWQGSQPQHF; DNA: TGTGCCAGCAGCTTAGGACTTAAAAGGCAGTGGCAGGGAAGTCAGCCCCAGCATTTT
size: NA; J: TRBJ2-1; V: TRBV7-7; D: NA; CDR3: CASSLDYSNNEQFF; DNA: TGTGCTAGCAGCTTAGATTATAGCAATAATGAGCAGTTCTTC
size: few; J: TRBJ2-7; V: TRBV27; D: NA; CDR3: CASSLTGHEQYF; DNA: TGTGCCAGCAGTTTAACAGGGCACGAGCAGTACTTC
size: NA; J: TRBJ2-3; V: TRBV6-1; D: NA; CDR3: CASSEQRGDTQYF; DNA: TGTGCCAGCAGTGAGCAACGCGGGGACACGCAGTATTTT
size: NA; J: TRBJ2-7; V: TRBV4-2; D: TRBD2; CDR3: CASSPGTSGTYEQYF; DNA: TGTGCCAGCAGCCCAGGGACTAGCGGAACCTACGAGCAGTACTTC
size: NA; J: TRBJ2-5; V: TRBV7-9; D: TRBD1; CDR3: CASSPGKGAMETQYF; DNA: TGTGCCAGCAGCCCAGGGAAGGGGGCGATGGAGACCCAGTACTTC
size: NA; J: TRBJ1-5; V: TRBV27; D: NA; CDR3: CASSLAGAQPQHF; DNA: TGTGCCAGCAGTTTGGCGGGGGCTCAGCCCCAGCATTTT
size: NA; J: TRBJ1-6; V: TRBV9; D: NA; CDR3: CASSSNPGLANSPLHF; DNA: TGTGCCAGCAGCTCGAATCCGGGACTTGCTAATTCACCCCTCCACTTT
size: few; J: TRBJ2-7; V: TRBV2; D: NA; CDR3: CASSEFGGRTNYEQYF; DNA: TGTGCCAGCAGTGAATTCGGCGGACGGACCAACTACGAGCAGTACTTC
size: NA; J: TRBJ2-3; V: TRBV20-1; D: NA; CDR3: CSAKGDTRDTQYF; DNA: TGCAGTGCTAAGGGAGACACACGAGATACGCAGTATTTT
size: NA; J: TRBJ2-7; V: TRBV18; D: NA; CDR3: CASSPNTNEQYF; DNA: TGTGCCAGCTCACCAAATACGAACGAGCAGTACTTC
size: NA; J: TRBJ2-1; V: TRBV3-1; D: NA; CDR3: CASSSGMSSYNEQFF; DNA: TGTGCCAGCAGCTCAGGGATGAGCTCCTACAATGAGCAGTTCTTC
size: NA; J: TRBJ1-2; V: TRBV6-5; D: NA; CDR3: CASIKGNNYGYTF; DNA: TGTGCCAGCATCAAGGGGAACAACTATGGCTACACCTTC
size: NA; J: TRBJ1-4; V: TRBV7-3; D: NA; CDR3: CASSLGYGGGEGEKLFF; DNA: TGTGCCAGCAGCTTGGGCTACGGCGGGGGAGAGGGTGAAAAACTGTTTTTT
size: NA; J: TRBJ2-7; V: TRBV27; D: TRBD1; CDR3: CASSPVSGQVSYEQYF; DNA: TGTGCCAGCAGCCCGGTGAGCGGACAGGTCTCCTACGAGCAGTACTTC
size: NA; J: TRBJ2-5; V: TRBV5-1; D: TRBD1; CDR3: CASSPGQGARRETQDF; DNA: TGCGCCAGCAGCCCGGGACAGGGGGCGCGTCGAGAGACCCAGGACTTC
size: few; J: TRBJ2-5; V: TRBV29-1; D: TRBD1; CDR3: CSVKQLGTGNVQETQYF; DNA: TGCAGCGTCAAGCAGTTAGGGACAGGGAACGTCCAAGAGACCCAGTACTTC
size: NA; J: TRBJ2-7; V: TRBV27; D: NA; CDR3: CASSLAGGAGSYEQYF; DNA: TGTGCCAGCAGTTTAGCCGGCGGGGCAGGCTCCTACGAGCAGTACTTC
size: NA; J: TRBJ2-3; V: TRBV6-6; D: NA; CDR3: CASSYTAGRTDTQYF; DNA: TGTGCCAGCAGTTACACGGCGGGACGCACAGATACGCAGTATTTT
size: NA; J: TRBJ1-3; V: TRBV5-1; D: NA; CDR3: CASSDGPGNTIYF; DNA: TGCGCCAGCAGCGACGGACCTGGAAACACCATATATTTT
size: few; J: TRBJ1-2; V: TRBV13; D: TRBD1; CDR3: CASSSRTGGRSYGYTF; DNA: TGTGCCAGCAGCTCCCGGACAGGGGGAAGGAGCTATGGCTACACCTTC
size: NA; J: TRBJ2-7; V: TRBV28; D: NA; CDR3: CASSDTGTTLYEQYF; DNA: TGTGCCAGCAGTGATACTGGGACAACGCTCTACGAGCAGTACTTC
size: few; J: TRBJ2-5; V: TRBV14; D: NA; CDR3: CASSQDTGKETQYF; DNA: TGTGCCAGCAGCCAAGACACAGGGAAAGAGACCCAGTACTTC
size: many; J: TRBJ2-1; V: TRBV6-5; D: TRBD2; CDR3: CASSLETSGGGQFF; DNA: TGTGCCAGCAGTTTGGAGACTAGCGGGGGTGGGCAGTTCTTC
size: NA; J: TRBJ1-4; V: TRBV7-2; D: TRBD1; CDR3: CASSSPYRGGNEKLFF; DNA: TGTGCCAGCAGCTCACCGTACAGGGGGGGGAATGAAAAACTGTTTTTT
size: few; J: TRBJ2-7; V: TRBV9; D: NA; CDR3: CACSPSGSAPYEQYF; DNA: TGTGCCTGCAGCCCCTCCGGGAGCGCTCCCTACGAGCAGTACTTC
size: NA; J: TRBJ1-1; V: TRBV18; D: NA; CDR3: CASSGRSEAFF; DNA: TGTGCCAGCTCGGGTCGGTCCGAAGCTTTCTTT
size: many; J: TRBJ1-2; V: TRBV6-5; D: NA; CDR3: CASSASGWEGYTF; DNA: TGTGCCAGCAGTGCTTCAGGGTGGGAAGGCTACACCTTC
size: NA; J: TRBJ2-1; V: TRBV12-3/TRBV12-4; D: NA; CDR3: CASSLGLHRGNEQFF; DNA: TGTGCCAGCAGTTTAGGACTTCATAGGGGCAATGAGCAGTTCTTC
size: once; J: TRBJ2-5; V: TRBV7-2; D: NA; CDR3: CASSRVPTAIGTQYF; DNA: TGTGCCAGCAGCCGAGTCCCGACAGCAATTGGGACCCAGTACTTC
size: NA; J: TRBJ2-5; V: TRBV6-2/TRBV6-3; D: TRBD2; CDR3: CASSLMGLAGGETQYF; DNA: TGTGCCAGCAGTCTGATGGGACTAGCGGGGGGTGAGACCCAGTACTTC
size: few; J: TRBJ1-2; V: TRBV6-2/TRBV6-3; D: NA; CDR3: CASSSGRSAGYTF; DNA: TGTGCCAGCAGCTCCGGACGGAGCGCGGGCTACACCTTC
size: NA; J: TRBJ1-2; V: TRBV10-3; D: NA; CDR3: CAIGKDPGGYTF; DNA: TGTGCCATCGGAAAAGATCCGGGGGGCTACACCTTC
size: NA; J: TRBJ1-6; V: TRBV4-1; D: NA; CDR3: CASSQEGTRGSSSYNSPLHF; DNA: TGCGCCAGCAGCCAAGAGGGAACACGGGGTTCGAGCTCCTATAATTCACCCCTCCACTTT
size: NA; J: TRBJ2-2; V: TRBV24-1; D: NA; CDR3: CATSDYPGRGNGELFF; DNA: TGTGCCACCAGTGATTACCCCGGACGGGGCAACGGGGAGCTGTTTTTT